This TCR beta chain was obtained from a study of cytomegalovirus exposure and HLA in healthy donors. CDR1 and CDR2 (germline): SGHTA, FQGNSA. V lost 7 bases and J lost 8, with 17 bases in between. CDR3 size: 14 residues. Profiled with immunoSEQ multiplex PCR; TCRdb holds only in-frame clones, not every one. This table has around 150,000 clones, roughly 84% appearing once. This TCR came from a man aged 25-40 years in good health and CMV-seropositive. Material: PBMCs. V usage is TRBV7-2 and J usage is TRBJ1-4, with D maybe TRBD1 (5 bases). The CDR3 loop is CASTEAAGYEKLFF. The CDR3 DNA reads TGTGCCAGCACCGAAGCCGCAGGGTACGAAAAACTGTTTTTT. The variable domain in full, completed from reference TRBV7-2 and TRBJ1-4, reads GAGVSQSPSNKVTEKGKDVELRCDPISGHTALYWYRQSLGQGLEFLIYFQGNSAPDKSGLPSDRFSAERTGGSVSTLTIQRTQQEDSAVYLCASTEAAGYEKLFFGSGTQLSVL.